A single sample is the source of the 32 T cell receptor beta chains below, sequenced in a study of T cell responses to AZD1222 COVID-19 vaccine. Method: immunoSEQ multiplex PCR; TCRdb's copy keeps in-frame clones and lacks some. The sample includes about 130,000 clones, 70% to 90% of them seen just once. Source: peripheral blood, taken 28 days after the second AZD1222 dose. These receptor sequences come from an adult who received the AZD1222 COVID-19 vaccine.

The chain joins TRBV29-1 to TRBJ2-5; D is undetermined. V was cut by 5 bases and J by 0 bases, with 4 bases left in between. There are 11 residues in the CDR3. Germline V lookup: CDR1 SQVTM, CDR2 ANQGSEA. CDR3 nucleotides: TGCAGCGTTCAGTACCAAGAGACCCAGTACTTC. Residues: CSVQYQETQYF.

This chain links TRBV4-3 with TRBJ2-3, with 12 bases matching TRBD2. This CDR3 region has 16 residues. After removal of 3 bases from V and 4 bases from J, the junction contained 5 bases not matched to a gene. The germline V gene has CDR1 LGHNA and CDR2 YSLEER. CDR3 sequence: CASSHALAGGADTQYF. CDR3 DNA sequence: TGCGCCAGCAGCCACGCGCTAGCGGGGGGGGCAGATACGCAGTATTTT.

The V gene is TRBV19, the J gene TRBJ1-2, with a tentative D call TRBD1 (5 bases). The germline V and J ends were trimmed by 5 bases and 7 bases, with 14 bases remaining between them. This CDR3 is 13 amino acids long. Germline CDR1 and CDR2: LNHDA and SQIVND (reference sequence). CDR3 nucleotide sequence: TGTGCCAGTAGTTGGGACTTTGAGCGTGGCTACACCTTC. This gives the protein CASSWDFERGYTF.

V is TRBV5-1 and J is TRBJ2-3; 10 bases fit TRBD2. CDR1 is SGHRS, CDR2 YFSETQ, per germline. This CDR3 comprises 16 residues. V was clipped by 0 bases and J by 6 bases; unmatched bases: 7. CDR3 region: CASSLGGLAGVDTQYF. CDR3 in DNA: TGCGCCAGCAGCTTGGGGGGGCTAGCGGGAGTGGATACGCAGTATTTT.

The CDR3 coding sequence is TGTGCCAGCAGCTTAGCTAGTGGAGCTTTCTTT. Translated: CASSLASGAFF. The chain couples TRBV7-9 to TRBJ1-1; D remains unclear. Deletions cut 0 bases from V and 10 bases from J, with 6 bases between. Germline V gives CDR1 SEHNR, CDR2 FQNEAQ (reference sequence). The CDR3 has 11 residues.

This CDR3 reads CASRPGAGTYEQYF. CDR3 nucleotides: TGTGCCAGCAGGCCAGGGGCGGGAACCTACGAGCAGTACTTC. This sequence joins TRBV3-1 (or the pseudogene TRBV3-2) and TRBJ2-7, with D tentatively TRBD1 or TRBD2 (6 bases each). The V end was cut by 6 bases, the J end by 2 bases, with 14 bases between. CDR1 is LGHDT, CDR2 YNNKEL, per germline (reference sequence). This CDR3 has 14 amino acids.

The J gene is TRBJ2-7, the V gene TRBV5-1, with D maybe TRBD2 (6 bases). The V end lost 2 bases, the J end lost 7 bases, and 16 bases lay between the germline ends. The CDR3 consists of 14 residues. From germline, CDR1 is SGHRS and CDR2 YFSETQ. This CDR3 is CASSFGGAEGEQYF. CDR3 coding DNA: TGCGCCAGCAGCTTCGGAGGGGCCGAGGGGGAGCAGTACTTC.

DNA of the CDR3: TGTGCCAGCAGCTTAGAGGCGGCACGTAACACCTTC. Translation gives CASSLEAARNTF. The chain combines TRBV7-2 with TRBJ1-2; D is unclear. Trimming cost V 1 base and J 12 bases, with 12 bases left between them. This CDR3 is 12 amino acids long. The germline gives CDR1 SGHTA, CDR2 FQGNSA.

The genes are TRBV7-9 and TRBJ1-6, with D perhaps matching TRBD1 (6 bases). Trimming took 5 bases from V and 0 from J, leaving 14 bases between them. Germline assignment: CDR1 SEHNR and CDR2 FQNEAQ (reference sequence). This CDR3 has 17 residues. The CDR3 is CASSNRALGSYNSPLHF. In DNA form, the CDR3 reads TGTGCCAGCAGCAACAGGGCCCTCGGCTCCTATAATTCACCCCTCCACTTT.

The CDR3 loop is CASSPAGDLSYNEQFF. CDR3 DNA: TGTGCCAGCAGCCCTGCGGGTGACCTCTCCTACAATGAGCAGTTCTTC. The chain carries TRBV5-4 and TRBJ2-1, with a weak D call TRBD2 (5 bases). The CDR3 spans 16 residues. The ends were cut back, 4 bases at V and 0 bases at J, with 14 bases in the middle. Germline lookup yields CDR1 SGHNT and CDR2 YYREEE (reference sequence).

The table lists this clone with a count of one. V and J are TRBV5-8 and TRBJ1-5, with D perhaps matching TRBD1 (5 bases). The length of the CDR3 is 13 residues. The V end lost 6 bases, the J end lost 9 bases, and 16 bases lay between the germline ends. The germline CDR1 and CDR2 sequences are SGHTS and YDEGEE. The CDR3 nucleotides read TGTGCCAGCAACCCGCCAGGGATCCCGCCCCAGCATTTT. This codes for CASNPPGIPPQHF.

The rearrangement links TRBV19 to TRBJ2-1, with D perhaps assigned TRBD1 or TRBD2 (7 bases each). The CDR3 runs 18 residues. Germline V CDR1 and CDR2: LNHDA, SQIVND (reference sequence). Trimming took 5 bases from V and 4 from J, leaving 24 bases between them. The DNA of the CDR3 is TGTGCCAGTAGTGACCGACGTCAGGGGGGAGCGGGGTACAATGAGCAGTTCTTC. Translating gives CASSDRRQGGAGYNEQFF.

In DNA form, the CDR3 reads TGTGCCAGCTCACCGGGGCCAAGGGGGACTGAAGCTTTCTTT. Protein: CASSPGPRGTEAFF. The chain uses TRBV18 and TRBJ1-1; maybe TRBD1 (6 bases). With 3 bases removed from V and 5 bases from J, the gap between germline ends came to 13 bases. Germline V gene sequence: CDR1 KGHSH, CDR2 LQKENI. The CDR3 runs to 14 residues.

CDR3: CASSRQKYTDTQYF. The CDR3 nucleotides read TGTGCCAGCAGTCGACAGAAATACACAGATACGCAGTATTTT. The V call is TRBV6-5, the J call TRBJ2-3; TRBD1 is a possible D gene (5 bases). V was pared by 5 bases and J by 2 bases, with 11 bases between. Germline V gene lookup returns CDR1 MNHEY and CDR2 SVGAGI. This CDR3 is built from 14 residues.

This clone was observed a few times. As DNA, the CDR3 is TGTGCCAGCAGTGAACAGTTCCCTAATGAAAAACTGTTTTTT. Protein: CASSEQFPNEKLFF. This chain connects TRBV6-1 to TRBJ1-4; D not resolved. V lost 2 bases and J lost 3, with 7 bases in between. This CDR3 contains 14 residues. The V gene's germline CDR1 is MNHNS and CDR2 SASEGT.

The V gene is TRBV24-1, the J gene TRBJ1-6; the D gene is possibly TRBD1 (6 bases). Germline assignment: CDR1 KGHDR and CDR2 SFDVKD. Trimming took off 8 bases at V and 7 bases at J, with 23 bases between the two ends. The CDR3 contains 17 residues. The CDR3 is CATTVTGFVTINSPLHF. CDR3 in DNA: TGTGCCACCACCGTGACAGGATTCGTTACGATCAATTCACCCCTCCACTTT.

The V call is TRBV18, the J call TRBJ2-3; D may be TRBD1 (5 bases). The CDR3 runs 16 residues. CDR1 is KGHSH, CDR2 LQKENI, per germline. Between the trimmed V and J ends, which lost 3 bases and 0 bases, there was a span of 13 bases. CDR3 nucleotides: TGTGCCAGCTCACCGGTCCAGGGCTCTAGCACAGATACGCAGTATTTT. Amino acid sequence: CASSPVQGSSTDTQYF.

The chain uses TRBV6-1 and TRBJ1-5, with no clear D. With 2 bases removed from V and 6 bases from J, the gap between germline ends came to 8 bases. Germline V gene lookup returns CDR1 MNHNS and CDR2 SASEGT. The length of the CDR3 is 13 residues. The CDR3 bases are TGTGCCAGCAGTGAAACTCCGACTCAGCCCCAGCATTTT. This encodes CASSETPTQPQHF.

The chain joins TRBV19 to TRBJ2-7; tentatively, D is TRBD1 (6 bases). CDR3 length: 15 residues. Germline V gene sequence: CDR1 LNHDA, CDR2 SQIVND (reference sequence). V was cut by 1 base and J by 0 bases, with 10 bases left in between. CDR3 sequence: CASSIGQGYSYEQYF. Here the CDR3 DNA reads TGTGCCAGTAGTATAGGGCAGGGGTACTCCTACGAGCAGTACTTC. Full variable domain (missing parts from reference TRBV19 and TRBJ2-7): DGGITQSPKYLFRKEGQNVTLSCEQNLNHDAMYWYRQDPGQGLRLIYYSQIVNDFQKGDIAEGYSVSREKKESFPLTVTSAQKNPTAFYLCASSIGQGYSYEQYFGPGTRLTVT.

For the CDR3, the DNA is TGTGCCACCCGCGGGATGGATGAAAAACTGTTTTTT. Its translation is CATRGMDEKLFF. The chain recombines TRBV10-3 with TRBJ1-4; no definite D call. With 10 bases removed from V and 6 bases from J, the gap between germline ends came to 12 bases. Germline CDR1 ENHRY, CDR2 SYGVKD. This CDR3 is 12 amino acids long.

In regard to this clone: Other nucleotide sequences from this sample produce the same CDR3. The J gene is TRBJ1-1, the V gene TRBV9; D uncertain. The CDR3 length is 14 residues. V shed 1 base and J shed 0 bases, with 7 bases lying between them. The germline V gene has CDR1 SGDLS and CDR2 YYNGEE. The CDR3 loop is CASSVTGMNTEAFF. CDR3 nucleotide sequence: TGTGCCAGCAGCGTAACCGGGATGAACACTGAAGCTTTCTTT.

The CDR3 loop reads CASSYRGRNTEAFF. The CDR3 DNA is TGTGCCAGCAGTTACAGGGGGCGGAACACTGAAGCTTTCTTT. The V call is TRBV6-2 or TRBV6-3, the J call TRBJ1-1; 7 bases map to TRBD1. The CDR3 is 14 residues long. Germline V gives CDR1 MNHEY, CDR2 SVGEGT. V shed 2 bases and J 1 base; nucleotides not matched to a gene: 1.

The DNA of the CDR3 is TGTGCCAGCAGTTCCGTCACAGGGGGCCGTGGCTACACCTTC. It encodes CASSSVTGGRGYTF. V gene TRBV6-6 combines with J gene TRBJ1-2; TRBD1 agrees at 9 bases. CDR1 is MNHNY, CDR2 SVGAGI, per germline (reference sequence). The CDR3 contains 14 residues. J gave up 7 bases and V 4 bases, and 7 bases lay outside the gene matches.

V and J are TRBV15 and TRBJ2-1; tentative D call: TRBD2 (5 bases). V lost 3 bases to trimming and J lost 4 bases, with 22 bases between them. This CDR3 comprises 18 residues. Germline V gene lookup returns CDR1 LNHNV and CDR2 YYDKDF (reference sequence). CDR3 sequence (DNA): TGTGCCACCAGCAGTCCATTCGGGATCCCGATAATATACAATGAGCAGTTCTTC. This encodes CATSSPFGIPIIYNEQFF.

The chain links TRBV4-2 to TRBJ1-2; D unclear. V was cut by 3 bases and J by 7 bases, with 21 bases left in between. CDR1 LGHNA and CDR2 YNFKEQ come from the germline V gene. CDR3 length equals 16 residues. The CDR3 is CASSHPSGRLDSGYTF. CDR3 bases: TGTGCCAGCAGCCACCCAAGTGGAAGACTCGACTCTGGCTACACCTTC.

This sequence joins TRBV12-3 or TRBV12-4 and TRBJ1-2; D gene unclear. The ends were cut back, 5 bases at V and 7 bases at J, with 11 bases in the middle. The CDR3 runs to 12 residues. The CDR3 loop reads CASSLDGFGYTF. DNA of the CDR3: TGTGCCAGCAGTCTAGACGGTTTTGGCTACACCTTC.

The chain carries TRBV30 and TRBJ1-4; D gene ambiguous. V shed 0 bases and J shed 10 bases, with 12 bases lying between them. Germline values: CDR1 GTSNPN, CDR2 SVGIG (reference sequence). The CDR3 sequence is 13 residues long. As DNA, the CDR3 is TGTGCCTGGAGTGTAAGTGGGTCGGGAAAACTGTTTTTT. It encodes CAWSVSGSGKLFF. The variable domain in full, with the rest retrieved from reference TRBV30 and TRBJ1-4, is SQTIHQWPATLVQPVGSPLSLECTVEGTSNPNLYWYRQAAGRGLQLLFYSVGIGQISSEVPQNLSASRPQDRQFILSSKKLLLSDSGFYLCAWSVSGSGKLFFGSGTQLSVL.

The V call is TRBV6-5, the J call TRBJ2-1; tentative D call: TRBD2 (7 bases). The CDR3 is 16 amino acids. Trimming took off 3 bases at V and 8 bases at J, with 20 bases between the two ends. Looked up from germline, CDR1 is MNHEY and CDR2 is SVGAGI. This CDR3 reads CASSYSPGGPLDEQFF. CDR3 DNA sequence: TGTGCCAGCAGTTATTCCCCCGGGGGGCCCTTGGATGAGCAGTTCTTC.

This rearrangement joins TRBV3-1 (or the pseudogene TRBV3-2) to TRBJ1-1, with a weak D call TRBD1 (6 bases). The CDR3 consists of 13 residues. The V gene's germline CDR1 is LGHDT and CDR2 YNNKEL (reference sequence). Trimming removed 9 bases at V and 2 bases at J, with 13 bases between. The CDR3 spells CASRRGLNTEAFF. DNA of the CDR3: TGTGCCAGTCGCAGGGGACTTAACACTGAAGCTTTCTTT.

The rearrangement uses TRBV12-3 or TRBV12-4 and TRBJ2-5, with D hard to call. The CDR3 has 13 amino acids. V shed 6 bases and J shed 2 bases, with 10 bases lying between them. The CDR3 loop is CASRLLSQETQYF. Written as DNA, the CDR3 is TGTGCCAGCAGGCTACTGTCTCAAGAGACCCAGTACTTC.

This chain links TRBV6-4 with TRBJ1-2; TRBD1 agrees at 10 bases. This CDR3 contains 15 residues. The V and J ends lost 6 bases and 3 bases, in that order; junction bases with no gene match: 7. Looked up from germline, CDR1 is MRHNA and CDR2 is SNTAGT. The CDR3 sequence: CASRPGQGGHYGYTF. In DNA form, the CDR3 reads TGTGCCAGCAGACCCGGACAGGGGGGACACTATGGCTACACCTTC.

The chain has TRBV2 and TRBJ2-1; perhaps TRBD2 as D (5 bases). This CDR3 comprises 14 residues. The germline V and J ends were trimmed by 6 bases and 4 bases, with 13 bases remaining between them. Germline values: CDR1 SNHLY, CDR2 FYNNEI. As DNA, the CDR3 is TGTGCCAGCAGGGCCCTCCGGGAATACAATGAGCAGTTCTTC. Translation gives CASRALREYNEQFF.